This T cell receptor beta chain appears in the sequencing data of a study of blood T cell repertoires in COVID-19. Study background: Both acute and convalescent COVID-19 samples were obtained from the United States, Italy and Spain. T cells, B-cell-depleted T cells, or PBMCs provided the cDNA or gDNA that served as material.

Under the authors' procedure: Amplifying reference gene primers gave estimates of nucleated cell counts. Here immunoSEQ multiplex PCR was the method, and the copy in TCRdb shows in-frame clones only, minus some. That table is the source of V, J and clone size, and D and trimming were worked out from the DNA. This table holds under 200,000 clones, approximately 85% found once. The V gene's germline CDR1 is LGHDT and CDR2 YNNKEL (reference sequence). The CDR3 is 17 amino acids. The V gene end was trimmed by 2 bases and the J gene end by 2 bases; junction bases not matched to a gene: 10. This clone was observed once.

Specimen: peripheral blood. This sequence joins TRBV3-1 (or the pseudogene TRBV3-2) and TRBJ2-3, with 7 positions matching TRBD2. The receptor was derived from a woman at least 80 years old with acute or convalescent COVID-19. The CDR3: CASSQLSAGRPTDTQYF. The CDR3 DNA sequence: TGTGCCAGCAGCCAATTAAGTGCCGGGAGGCCCACAGATACGCAGTATTTT.